Below are 27 T cell receptor beta chains sequenced from a single sample in a study of cytomegalovirus exposure and HLA in healthy donors. The PCR used 60 Vbeta and 13 Jbeta primers. This table comes from immunoSEQ multiplex PCR, and its TCRdb copy is limited to in-frame clones, with some not included. The sample contains approximately 150,000 clones, 73% of which appear only once. Sequenced input: PBMCs. These receptors were obtained from a woman aged 18-29 years in good health and CMV-seronegative.

This chain uses TRBV6-5 with TRBJ2-3; tentatively, D is TRBD1 (6 bases). From germline, CDR1 is MNHEY and CDR2 SVGAGI. V dropped 6 bases and J dropped 6 bases, with 19 bases sitting between them. The CDR3 consists of 15 residues. CDR3 DNA: TGTGCCAGCAGCCTACAGGGCGTGCGTTCGGATACGCAGTATTTT. Its translation is CASSLQGVRSDTQYF.

This clone was seen just once. V and J are TRBV4-3 and TRBJ2-2; D might be TRBD1 (6 bases). Germline values: CDR1 LGHNA, CDR2 YSLEER. The length of the CDR3 is 15 residues. The V end was cut by 2 bases, the J end by 5 bases, with 12 bases between. The CDR3: CASSQRDQGTGELFF. Here the CDR3 DNA reads TGCGCCAGCAGCCAACGGGACCAGGGGACCGGGGAGCTGTTTTTT.

This clone was picked up a small number of times. One end of the junction is discordant with germline, which a read error may explain. In nucleotides, the CDR3 is TGTGCCAGCAGTGAATATAGGGACAGGGGATACAATCCCCATTTT. Amino acid sequence: CASSEYRDRGYNPHF. The chain combines TRBV2 with TRBJ1-4, with 10 nucleotides matching TRBD1. Germline V gene data show CDR1 as SNHLY and CDR2 as FYNNEI. CDR3 length equals 15 residues.

This chain joins TRBV12-5 and TRBJ2-5; 12 bases map to TRBD2. Per germline, CDR1 LGHNT and CDR2 FRNRAP. The CDR3 contains 15 residues. Germline trimming cut 3 bases from V and 2 bases from J; bases unmatched to any gene: 1. The CDR3 is CASGFLAGGQETQYF. CDR3 DNA: TGTGCTAGTGGTTTCCTAGCGGGAGGGCAAGAGACCCAGTACTTC.

The rearrangement links TRBV11-3 to TRBJ1-1; 7 bases align to TRBD1. This CDR3 contains 12 residues. Trimming removed 5 bases from V and 8 bases from J; junction bases left unmatched: 5. Germline V gene data show CDR1 as SGHNT and CDR2 as YENEEA. The CDR3 is CASSPTGPEAFF. CDR3 sequence (DNA): TGTGCCAGCAGCCCGACAGGGCCAGAAGCTTTCTTT.

The table lists this clone with a few counts. The genes are TRBV7-2 and TRBJ1-2, with a weak D call TRBD1 (5 bases). The CDR3 runs to 15 residues. Germline CDR1 reads SGHTA; CDR2 reads FQGNSA. V was trimmed by 7 bases and J by 7 bases, leaving 22 bases between them. This CDR3 is CASTLGRLLDPGYTF. CDR3 nucleotide sequence: TGTGCCAGCACCCTGGGGCGGTTATTGGACCCTGGCTACACCTTC.

This clone appeared a few times. The rearrangement uses TRBV19 and TRBJ2-5; TRBD1 might be the D (5 bases). Trimming took 3 bases from V and 6 from J, leaving 11 bases between them. Germline CDR1 and CDR2: LNHDA and SQIVND (reference sequence). The CDR3 covers 13 residues. The CDR3: CASSIRAEQTQYF. CDR3 DNA sequence: TGTGCCAGTAGTATCAGGGCCGAACAGACCCAGTACTTC.

V and J are TRBV6-6 and TRBJ1-1; unclear D gene. Germline CDR1 is MNHNY and CDR2 is SVGAGI (reference sequence). The CDR3 covers 14 residues. V was clipped by 5 bases and J by 8 bases, with 18 bases between them. CDR3 nucleotides: TGTGCCAGCAGTCCCCCCCTCCGGGAGAAAGAAGCTTTCTTT. It is translated as CASSPPLREKEAFF.

CDR3 residues: CASNRGRETEAFF. The CDR3 bases are TGTGCCAGCAACCGAGGCAGGGAAACTGAAGCTTTCTTT. This chain joins TRBV6-4 and TRBJ1-1; tentative D call: TRBD1 (5 bases). The CDR3 is made up of 13 amino acids. Trimming stripped 7 bases from V and 5 bases from J, with 14 bases between. Per germline, CDR1 MRHNA and CDR2 SNTAGT.

This clone was seen a handful of times. This chain links TRBV7-2 with TRBJ2-1, with 7 bases fitting TRBD2. Trimming cost V 2 bases and J 6 bases; bases outside gene matches: 7. The germline V gene has CDR1 SGHTA and CDR2 FQGNSA. The CDR3 length is 15 residues. CDR3 region: CASSLMGWGGNEQFF. The CDR3 DNA reads TGTGCCAGCAGCTTAATGGGATGGGGGGGCAATGAGCAGTTCTTC. The whole variable domain, filled in from reference TRBV7-2 and TRBJ2-1, reads GAGVSQSPSNKVTEKGKDVELRCDPISGHTALYWYRQSLGQGLEFLIYFQGNSAPDKSGLPSDRFSAERTGGSVSTLTIQRTQQEDSAVYLCASSLMGWGGNEQFFGPGTRLTVL.

V and J are TRBV7-6 and TRBJ2-5; D perhaps matches TRBD2 (5 bases). The germline CDR1 and CDR2 sequences are SGHVS and FNYEAQ. The CDR3 is 13 amino acids. V dropped 1 base and J dropped 6 bases, with 9 bases sitting between them. The CDR3 DNA reads TGTGCCAGCAGCTTAGGGAGGAAGCAGACCCAGTACTTC. Residues: CASSLGRKQTQYF.

J is TRBJ2-7 and V is TRBV6-5; TRBD2 matches 8 bases. The length of the CDR3 is 16 residues. CDR1 and CDR2 from the germline V gene are MNHEY and SVGAGI. V was pared by 0 bases and J by 2 bases, with 6 bases of the junction left unmatched. DNA for the CDR3: TGTGCCAGCAGTTACTCGAAGAAGCGGGGGACCTACGAGCAGTACTTC. Protein: CASSYSKKRGTYEQYF.

The V call is TRBV27, the J call TRBJ2-7, with 13 bases matching TRBD2. Trimming at V came to 0 bases and at J to 0 bases, leaving 5 bases not matched to a gene. This CDR3 has 18 amino acids. Germline assignment: CDR1 MNHEY and CDR2 SMNVEV (reference sequence). The DNA of the CDR3 is TGTGCCAGCAGTTTATCGGCCGGGACTAGCGGGAACTCCTACGAGCAGTACGTC. It specifies CASSLSAGTSGNSYEQYV.

This chain links TRBV2 with TRBJ2-1, with a tentative D call TRBD2 (7 bases). The CDR3 extends over 13 amino acids. Trimming left V 6 bases short and J 12 bases short, with 18 bases between. The germline V gene encodes CDR1 SNHLY and CDR2 FYNNEI. CDR3: CASRGGEGGRQFF. The CDR3 region has the DNA TGTGCCAGCAGGGGAGGGGAGGGGGGGCGGCAGTTCTTC.

The chain employs TRBV25-1 and TRBJ2-1; 14 bases fit TRBD2. CDR3 size: 18 residues. V trimming: 3 bases; J trimming: 7 bases; junction bases outside the gene matches: 11. Germline V gene lookup returns CDR1 MGHDK and CDR2 SYGVNS. The CDR3 spells CASSDHGTSGSKGNEQFF. The CDR3 DNA reads as TGTGCCAGCAGTGATCACGGGACTAGCGGGAGTAAAGGAAATGAGCAGTTCTTC.

J is TRBJ2-1 and V is TRBV6-4, with 10 bases identical to TRBD1. V trimming: 6 bases; J trimming: 7 bases; junction bases outside the gene matches: 6. The CDR3 sequence is 14 residues long. The germline V gene has CDR1 MRHNA and CDR2 SNTAGT. The CDR3 reads CASSAGTGVNEQFF. CDR3 sequence (DNA): TGTGCCAGCAGCGCCGGGACAGGGGTGAATGAGCAGTTCTTC.

The V call is TRBV30, the J call TRBJ1-5; the D is unclear. Per germline, CDR1 GTSNPN and CDR2 SVGIG (reference sequence). The CDR3 totals 13 residues. With 3 bases removed from V and 3 bases from J, the gap between germline ends came to 9 bases. In DNA form, the CDR3 reads TGTGCCTGGAGCGCGGATTACAATCAGCCCCAGCATTTT. Residues: CAWSADYNQPQHF.

V gene TRBV5-1 combines with J gene TRBJ2-1, with 9 bases aligning to TRBD2. CDR3 size: 16 residues. J gave up 0 bases and V 4 bases, and 5 bases lay outside the gene matches. CDR1 and CDR2 from the germline V gene are SGHRS and YFSETQ. Here the CDR3 DNA reads TGCGCCAGCAGCCGGACTAGCGAGAGCTCCTACAATGAGCAGTTCTTC. Translated, it gives CASSRTSESSYNEQFF.

The chain uses TRBV6-1 and TRBJ2-5; 10 nucleotides match TRBD2. CDR3 length equals 16 residues. Germline V CDR1 and CDR2: MNHNS, SASEGT. J gave up 7 bases and V 6 bases, and 14 bases lay outside the gene matches. The CDR3 loop is CASRETLAGDKRTQYF. For the CDR3, the DNA is TGTGCCAGCAGAGAAACCCTAGCGGGGGATAAACGGACCCAGTACTTC.

The chain couples TRBV5-1 to TRBJ1-1; the D gene is possibly TRBD1 (5 bases). V was pared by 4 bases and J by 1 base, with 11 bases between. The CDR3 has 14 residues. Germline lookup yields CDR1 SGHRS and CDR2 YFSETQ. CDR3 sequence reads: CASSKGTENTEAFF. In nucleotides, the CDR3 is TGCGCCAGCAGCAAAGGGACTGAGAACACTGAAGCTTTCTTT.

The chain is built from TRBV5-1 and TRBJ1-1; D not certain. CDR3 length: 13 residues. The ends were cut back, 0 bases at V and 5 bases at J, with 8 bases in the middle. Germline-derived CDR1 and CDR2 are SGHRS and YFSETQ. CDR3 residues: CASSLADGTEAFF. The CDR3 DNA reads TGCGCCAGCAGCTTGGCCGACGGGACTGAAGCTTTCTTT.

The chain has TRBV5-4 and TRBJ2-3; D is uncertain. CDR1 is SGHNT and CDR2 is YYREEE in the germline V gene (reference sequence). The V end lost 4 bases, the J end lost 4 bases, and 13 bases lay between the germline ends. There are 14 residues in the CDR3. CDR3 amino acids: CASSAAVFSDTQYF. Here the CDR3 DNA reads TGTGCCAGCAGCGCGGCAGTGTTCTCAGATACGCAGTATTTT.

The chain employs TRBV5-4 and TRBJ1-1, with TRBD1 matching 10 bases. V lost 1 base and J lost 10; bases outside the gene matches: 4. Germline V gene lookup returns CDR1 SGHNT and CDR2 YYREEE (reference sequence). The CDR3 sequence is 13 residues long. The CDR3 spells CASSLSGTGAAFF. DNA for the CDR3: TGTGCCAGCAGCTTGTCAGGGACAGGGGCAGCTTTCTTT. The variable domain in full, completed from reference TRBV5-4 and TRBJ1-1, reads ETGVTQSPTHLIKTRGQQVTLRCSSQSGHNTVSWYQQALGQGPQFIFQYYREEENGRGNFPPRFSGLQFPNYSSELNVNALELDDSALYLCASSLSGTGAAFFGQGTRLTVV.

The CDR3 loop is CASSAYRDSGELFF. DNA of the CDR3: TGCGCCAGCAGCGCGTACAGGGATTCCGGGGAGCTGTTTTTT. This chain joins TRBV4-1 and TRBJ2-2, with TRBD1 as a possible D gene (6 bases). This CDR3 comprises 14 residues. Between the trimmed V and J ends, which lost 5 bases and 6 bases, there was a span of 13 bases. In germline, CDR1 is MGHRA, CDR2 YSYEKL.

This clone showed up just once. The chain is built from TRBV28 and TRBJ1-5; maybe TRBD1 (6 bases). The CDR3 is 13 residues long. The germline V gene encodes CDR1 MDHEN and CDR2 SYDVKM. V lost 5 bases, J lost 3 bases, and 8 bases lay in between. CDR3 DNA: TGTGCCAGCAGTACAGGGTACAATCAGCCCCAGCATTTT. Translation gives CASSTGYNQPQHF. The variable domain in full, completed from reference TRBV28 and TRBJ1-5, reads DVKVTQSSRYLVKRTGEKVFLECVQDMDHENMFWYRQDPGLGLRLIYFSYDVKMKEKGDIPEGYSVSREKKERFSLILESASTNQTSMYLCASSTGYNQPQHFGDGTRLSIL.

The chain has TRBV20-1 and TRBJ2-7; D call uncertain. Trimming removed 0 bases from V and 7 bases from J, with 7 bases in between. Germline CDR1 and CDR2: DFQATT and SNEGSKA (reference sequence). The CDR3 runs to 11 residues. In nucleotides, the CDR3 is TGCAGTGCTAGAGATTCACGGGAGCAGTACTTC. Protein sequence: CSARDSREQYF.

The gene calls are TRBV4-3 and TRBJ2-1; D call uncertain. With 2 bases removed from V and 9 bases from J, the gap between germline ends came to 11 bases. CDR3 length: 13 residues. The V gene's germline CDR1 is LGHNA and CDR2 YSLEER. The DNA for the CDR3 is TGCGCCAGCAGCCAATCTACCTCGGGTGAGCAGTTCTTC. Translated: CASSQSTSGEQFF.